Below, 9 T cell receptor beta chains from the same sample are listed, as sequenced in a study of cytomegalovirus exposure and HLA in healthy donors. The PCR was carried out with 60 Vbeta primers and 13 Jbeta primers. The repertoire was sequenced with immunoSEQ multiplex PCR; TCRdb's copy has only in-frame clones and lacks some. The sample comprises about 130,000 clones, around 86% of which are singletons, and about 0.76% rests with the top ten. The sample was PBMCs. The receptor source for this set is a man aged 18 to 30 in good health and CMV-seronegative.

This chain uses TRBV5-3 with TRBJ1-1; 10 nucleotides agree with TRBD1. TRBV5-3 is known as an ORF, though its function is uncertain. V shed 1 base, J shed 5 bases, and the junction held 11 bases outside the gene matches. The CDR3 is 17 amino acids. Here the CDR3 reads CARSLRETGGEETEAFF. In DNA form, the CDR3 reads TGTGCCAGAAGCTTGCGGGAGACAGGGGGCGAGGAGACTGAAGCTTTCTTT.

This sequence joins TRBV7-9 and TRBJ1-2; D is undetermined. Trimming removed 5 bases at V and 5 bases at J, with 21 bases between. The length of the CDR3 is 16 residues. The V gene's germline CDR1 is SEHNR and CDR2 FQNEAQ (reference sequence). This CDR3 is CASSPHVGVGRYGYTF. In DNA, the CDR3 is TGTGCCAGCAGCCCTCATGTCGGGGTCGGACGGTATGGCTACACCTTC.

This chain links TRBV6-5 with TRBJ1-5; no firm D call. Germline V lookup: CDR1 MNHEY, CDR2 SVGAGI. CDR3 size: 15 residues. V lost 6 bases and J lost 9, with 21 bases in between. CDR3 nucleotides: TGTGCCAGCAGAAAACAGCCTGGACTGGGCGGGCCCCAGCATTTT. Translated: CASRKQPGLGGPQHF.

The chain combines TRBV14 with TRBJ1-2; D is unresolved. The V end was cut by 0 bases, the J end by 13 bases, with 18 bases between. Germline V CDR1 and CDR2: SGHDN, FVKESK. The CDR3 covers 14 residues. This chain's CDR3 is CASSQEHLYRGPTF. CDR3 nucleotide sequence: TGTGCCAGCAGCCAAGAACACCTTTACCGTGGCCCCACCTTC.

This chain joins TRBV14 and TRBJ2-3; no clear D. This CDR3 has 14 residues. The germline V and J ends were trimmed by 2 bases and 3 bases, with 9 bases remaining between them. The germline V gene has CDR1 SGHDN and CDR2 FVKESK. CDR3 nucleotides: TGTGCCAGCAGCCAACATCGGTTAACAGATACGCAGTATTTT. This encodes CASSQHRLTDTQYF. The variable domain in full, with the rest retrieved from reference TRBV14 and TRBJ2-3, is EAGVTQFPSHSVIEKGQTVTLRCDPISGHDNLYWYRRVMGKEIKFLLHFVKESKQDESGMPNNRFLAERTGGTYSTLKVQPAELEDSGVYFCASSQHRLTDTQYFGPGTRLTVL.

The chain joins TRBV10-3 to TRBJ2-3, with D hard to call. The germline gives CDR1 ENHRY, CDR2 SYGVKD. The V end lost 8 bases, the J end lost 2 bases, and 17 bases lay between the germline ends. The CDR3 covers 15 residues. The CDR3 DNA reads as TGTGCCATCCGGATCCGGAGCAACTTCACAGATACGCAGTATTTT. Translation gives CAIRIRSNFTDTQYF.

The V gene is TRBV6-5, the J gene TRBJ1-5, with D unclear. Per germline, CDR1 MNHEY and CDR2 SVGAGI. The CDR3 is 15 residues long. With 2 bases removed from V and 0 bases from J, the gap between germline ends came to 8 bases. The CDR3 DNA follows: TGTGCCAGCAGTTACGATCGGGATAGCAATCAGCCCCAGCATTTT. This translates into CASSYDRDSNQPQHF.

This chain joins TRBV2 and TRBJ1-1, with 7 nucleotides matching TRBD1. V shed 8 bases and J 1 base; nucleotides not matched to a gene: 4. CDR3 size: 13 residues. CDR1 is SNHLY, CDR2 FYNNEI, per germline. CDR3 in amino acids: CASLGQSNTEAFF. CDR3 nucleotide sequence: TGTGCCAGCTTGGGACAGTCGAACACTGAAGCTTTCTTT.

This clone has only a few counts. The rearrangement links TRBV6-9 to TRBJ1-2; no clear D. V lost 0 bases and J lost 8, with 13 bases in between. CDR3 size: 14 residues. Germline assignment: CDR1 MNHGY and CDR2 SVAAGI. The CDR3 protein is CASSYSGRELGYTF. For the CDR3, the DNA is TGTGCCAGCAGTTATTCGGGCAGAGAGCTGGGCTACACCTTC.